This TCR beta chain was captured in a study of CD8+ T cells in alopecia areata. The study, taken as a whole, reports: In lesional scalp, particularly from alopecia totalis/universalis, clonality was higher than in normal scalp.

Extraction and reverse transcription of RNA yielded cDNA as the sequencing template. TCRdb's copy holds only in-frame clones and misses some; the assay was immunoSEQ multiplex PCR. The sample records 100,000 to 150,000 clones, about 50% being singletons. Germline loops: CDR1 SNHLY, CDR2 FYNNEI. The ends were cut back, 3 bases at V and 4 bases at J, with 4 bases in the middle. CDR3 length: 12 amino acids. This clone was counted a few times. Its specificity is not known. The sequencing input was NKG2D-low CD8+ T cells sorted from blood. The J gene is TRBJ2-1, the V gene TRBV2, with unresolved D. The receptor's source is a human donor with alopecia areata. Written as DNA, the CDR3 is TGTGCCAGCAGTGACTTTTACAATGAGCAGTTCTTC. This encodes CASSDFYNEQFF.